This T cell receptor (beta chain) was identified during a study of vaccination and CD4 T cells after COVID-19. In the study overall: Recovered patients in the cohort numbered six men and four women, two of them Hispanic. Spike peptides, overlapping and drawn from SARS-CoV-2, HCoV-NL63, HCoV-OC43 and HCoV-229E, were used to stimulate cells.

The treatment: approximately 10-day PBMC culture with coronavirus spike peptide pools or control peptides (ViraFEST assay). Antigen-specific T cells were expanded with peptide pools by ViraFEST, and TCRs were then sequenced. Sequencing of the DNA from cultured CD4+ T cells was carried out with the Oncomine TCR Beta short-read assay. TCRdb independently ran MiXCR on the PCR reads; one entry per CDR3 protein. The sample yields around 14,000 distinct CDR3 sequences, 51% seen once. The V end was cut by 1 base, the J end by 3 bases, with 6 bases between. Per the germline V gene, CDR1 is SGHVS and CDR2 is FQNEAQ. CDR3 length: 13 residues. By sample share, this clonotype is large (0.1 to 1%). Antigen unknown.

Sequencing used CD4+ T cells from blood, cultured in vitro. V usage is TRBV7-8 and J usage is TRBJ1-2, with a tentative D call TRBD1 (5 bases). The sequence was collected from a human donor who had recovered from COVID-19. CDR3 DNA sequence: TGTGCCAGCAGCTTAGGGGACCACTATGGCTACACCTTC. Translation: CASSLGDHYGYTF.